Presented here are 18 T cell receptor beta chains from one specimen sequenced in a study of blood T cell repertoires in COVID-19. Only in-frame clones appear in the TCRdb table, and some are missing; sequencing was by immunoSEQ multiplex PCR. The sample has some 75,000 clones; approximately 80% are singletons. Sequencing was done on a sample of peripheral blood. The source is a man aged 50 to 59 with COVID-19, enrolled during active disease.

This chain uses TRBV7-2 with TRBJ2-5; 7 nucleotides align to TRBD2. Germline CDR1 and CDR2: SGHTA and FQGNSA. The CDR3 loop spans 14 amino acids. The ends lost 7 bases at V and 6 bases at J; junction bases unmatched: 11. The DNA for the CDR3 is TGTGCCAGCAATCCTGGCGGGAGTGTGAAGACCCAGTACTTC. It yields the protein CASNPGGSVKTQYF.

The gene calls are TRBV9 and TRBJ2-3; TRBD2 matches at 10 bases. The V gene's germline CDR1 is SGDLS and CDR2 YYNGEE. V lost 0 bases and J lost 6; bases outside the gene matches: 13. This CDR3 has 18 amino acids. CDR3: CASSVEPLASGSFDTQYF. CDR3 coding DNA: TGTGCCAGCAGCGTAGAGCCCCTTGCTAGCGGGAGCTTCGATACGCAGTATTTT.

By proportion, this clone is medium-sized. This chain links TRBV28 with TRBJ2-3; 9 bases align to TRBD2. Per the germline V gene, CDR1 is MDHEN and CDR2 is SYDVKM. V dropped 5 bases and J dropped 2; count of bases not matched to a gene: 5. The CDR3 is 15 amino acids. The CDR3 reads CASSPLAGVTDTQYF. CDR3 bases: TGTGCCAGCAGTCCACTAGCGGGTGTCACAGATACGCAGTATTTT.

The rearrangement links TRBV29-1 to TRBJ2-7; 7 bases align to TRBD1. This CDR3 is 13 amino acids long. Germline V gene sequence: CDR1 SQVTM, CDR2 ANQGSEA. Trimming at V came to 4 bases and at J to 2 bases, leaving 5 bases not matched to a gene. CDR3 bases: TGCAGCGTTGGATCGGGACAGACCTACGAGCAGTACTTC. It codes for CSVGSGQTYEQYF.

This chain connects TRBV20-1 to TRBJ2-1; no firm D call. V gave up 6 bases and J gave up 9 bases, with 12 bases separating them. This CDR3 is 11 amino acids long. Germline V gene data show CDR1 as DFQATT and CDR2 as SNEGSKA (reference sequence). The CDR3 sequence is CSATPSREQFF. The CDR3 DNA sequence: TGCAGTGCCACTCCCTCTCGTGAGCAGTTCTTC.

The chain is built from TRBV6-4 and TRBJ2-1, with D perhaps TRBD2 (5 bases). Trimming took off 0 bases at V and 4 bases at J, with 10 bases between the two ends. From germline, CDR1 is MRHNA and CDR2 SNTAGT. The CDR3 runs to 15 residues. CDR3 residues: CASSDSSGDYNEQFF. CDR3 bases: TGTGCCAGCAGTGACTCGAGCGGTGATTACAATGAGCAGTTCTTC.

The chain combines TRBV30 with TRBJ2-7; 8 nucleotides match TRBD1. Germline loops: CDR1 GTSNPN, CDR2 SVGIG (reference sequence). Germline trimming cut 3 bases from V and 4 bases from J; bases unmatched to any gene: 11. CDR3 length: 15 amino acids. CDR3 sequence (DNA): TGTGCCTGGAGCTCAGCAGGGGGCGCGCGATACGAGCAGTACTTC. Its translation is CAWSSAGGARYEQYF.

This rearrangement joins TRBV5-4 to TRBJ2-5, with D tentatively TRBD2 (5 bases). From germline, CDR1 is SGHNT and CDR2 YYREEE (reference sequence). V gave up 3 bases and J gave up 4 bases, with 10 bases separating them. CDR3 length equals 13 residues. Here the CDR3 DNA reads TGTGCCAGCAGCTCCGACTATCCAGAGACCCAGTACTTC. Translated: CASSSDYPETQYF.

The chain uses TRBV19 and TRBJ2-7; D gene ambiguous. The CDR3 consists of 14 residues. The germline CDR1 and CDR2 sequences are LNHDA and SQIVND (reference sequence). With 2 bases removed from V and 0 bases from J, the gap between germline ends came to 8 bases. The CDR3 DNA follows: TGTGCCAGTAGTATATCCCGACTCTCCTACGAGCAGTACTTC. Translation: CASSISRLSYEQYF.

The genes are TRBV7-9 and TRBJ2-7, with D perhaps matching TRBD1 (6 bases). Per the germline V gene, CDR1 is SEHNR and CDR2 is FQNEAQ (reference sequence). The length of the CDR3 is 13 residues. V lost 3 bases to trimming and J lost 5 bases, with 11 bases between them. DNA of the CDR3: TGTGCCAGCAGCTTCGACAGGTTCAACGAGCAGTACTTC. It encodes CASSFDRFNEQYF. Combining the CDR3 with reference TRBV7-9 and TRBJ2-7 gives the whole variable domain DTGVSQNPRHKITKRGQNVTFRCDPISEHNRLYWYRQTLGQGPEFLTYFQNEAQLEKSRLLSDRFSAERPKGSFSTLEIQRTEQGDSAMYLCASSFDRFNEQYFGPGTRLTVT.

V and J are TRBV5-1 and TRBJ1-2; 9 bases fit TRBD1. The V and J ends lost 4 bases and 5 bases, in that order; junction bases with no gene match: 3. The germline V gene encodes CDR1 SGHRS and CDR2 YFSETQ. This CDR3 spans 13 amino acids. The DNA of the CDR3 is TGCGCCAGCAGCCAGGGACAGGGTTATGGCTACACCTTC. The encoded protein is CASSQGQGYGYTF.

The gene calls are TRBV2 and TRBJ1-4, with 7 bases aligning to TRBD1. Per germline, CDR1 SNHLY and CDR2 FYNNEI. The CDR3 consists of 18 residues. V gave up 6 bases and J gave up 6 bases; unmatched junction bases: 19. The CDR3 here is CASRSSDRYLPEDEKLFF. The CDR3 DNA reads as TGTGCCAGCAGGTCCTCGGACAGGTACTTGCCGGAGGATGAAAAACTGTTTTTT.

This clone is a singleton in its sample. J is TRBJ1-2 and V is TRBV4-1; 7 bases are a match to TRBD1. With V trimmed by 1 base and J by 6 bases, 2 bases remained unmatched. The germline CDR1 and CDR2 sequences are MGHRA and YSYEKL. The CDR3 runs 13 residues. CDR3 nucleotides: TGCGCCAGCAGCCAAGGTACAGGGGATGGCTACACCTTC. Translating gives CASSQGTGDGYTF.

The J gene is TRBJ1-1, the V gene TRBV10-3, with D possibly TRBD1 on 5 matching bases. The CDR3 extends over 16 amino acids. Per germline, CDR1 ENHRY and CDR2 SYGVKD. Trimming stripped 4 bases from V and 5 bases from J, with 20 bases between. CDR3 coding DNA: TGTGCCATCAGTGGGGCACAGGTCAGGATGGGTACTGAAGCTTTCTTT. Encoded protein: CAISGAQVRMGTEAFF.

This clone was recorded at least ten times. Germline and junction disagree at one end, which may indicate a read error. This sequence joins TRBV5-4 and TRBJ2-2; D tentatively fits TRBD1 or TRBD2 (6 bases each). CDR1 is SGHNT and CDR2 is YYREEE in the germline V gene (reference sequence). CDR3 length equals 16 residues. The CDR3 DNA follows: TGTGCCAGCAGTTTGGGGGGCGGGATAGGCACCGGGGAGCTGTTTTTT. This translates into CASSLGGGIGTGELFF.

This clone was detected once. This sequence joins TRBV19 and TRBJ2-5; possible D gene TRBD2, 5 bases. This CDR3 region has 13 residues. Trimming left V 6 bases short and J 4 bases short, with 12 bases between. CDR1 is LNHDA, CDR2 SQIVND, per germline (reference sequence). DNA of the CDR3: TGTGCCAGTAGCCTGGCAGAGGGAGAGACCCAGTACTTC. Translation gives CASSLAEGETQYF.

The chain uses TRBV6-5 and TRBJ2-7; 11 bases line up with TRBD1. The J segment lost 3 bases and the V segment lost 6 bases, leaving 7 bases of the junction unmatched. The CDR3 has 15 amino acids. Per germline, CDR1 MNHEY and CDR2 SVGAGI. The DNA for the CDR3 is TGTGCCAGCAGAAGATCCGGGACAGGGGGCTACGAGCAGTACTTC. This sequence encodes CASRRSGTGGYEQYF.

The genes are TRBV12-3 or TRBV12-4 and TRBJ2-5; D perhaps matches TRBD2 (7 bases). The V and J ends lost 2 bases and 4 bases respectively, with 8 bases between them. The CDR3 runs to 13 residues. The CDR3 reads CASSLRGGETQYF. DNA of the CDR3: TGTGCCAGCAGTTTAAGGGGGGGAGAGACCCAGTACTTC.